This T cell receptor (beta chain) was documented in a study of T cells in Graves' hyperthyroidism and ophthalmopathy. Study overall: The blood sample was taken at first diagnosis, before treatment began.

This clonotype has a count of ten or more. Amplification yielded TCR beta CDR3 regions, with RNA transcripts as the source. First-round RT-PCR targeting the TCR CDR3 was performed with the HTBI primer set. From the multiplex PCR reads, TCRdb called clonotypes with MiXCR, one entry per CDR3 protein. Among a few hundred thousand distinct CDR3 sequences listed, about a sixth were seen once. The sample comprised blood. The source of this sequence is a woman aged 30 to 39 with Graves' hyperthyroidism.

The CDR3 DNA sequence: TGCGCCAGCAGCTTAAACCGGTGGACTGAAGCTTTCTTT. Encoded protein: CASSLNRWTEAFF. This chain uses TRBV5-1 with TRBJ1-1, with D unresolved. The CDR3 spans 13 residues. Trimming removed 2 bases from V and 5 bases from J, with 10 bases in between. Germline-derived CDR1 and CDR2 are SGHRS and YFSETQ.